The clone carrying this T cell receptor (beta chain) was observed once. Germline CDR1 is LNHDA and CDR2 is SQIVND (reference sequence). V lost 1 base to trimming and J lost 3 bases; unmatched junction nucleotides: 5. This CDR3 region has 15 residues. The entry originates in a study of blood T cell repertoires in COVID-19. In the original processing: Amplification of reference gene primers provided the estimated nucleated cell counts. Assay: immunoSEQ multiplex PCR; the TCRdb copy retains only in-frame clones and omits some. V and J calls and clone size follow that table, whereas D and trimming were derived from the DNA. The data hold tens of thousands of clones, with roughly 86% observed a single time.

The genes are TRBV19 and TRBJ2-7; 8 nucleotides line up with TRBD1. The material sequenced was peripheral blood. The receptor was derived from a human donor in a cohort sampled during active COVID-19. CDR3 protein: CASSIAEQGGYEQYF. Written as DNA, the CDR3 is TGTGCCAGTAGTATAGCTGAACAGGGGGGCTACGAGCAGTACTTC.